In its sample, the clone carrying this T cell receptor beta chain was seen a few times. Its cognate antigen is unknown. This sample was included in a study of T cells after yellow fever vaccination. Study information: With SMART-Seq v4 Ultra Low Input, the fractions containing low cell numbers were prepared. The study, taken as a whole, reports: There was a small share of clonotypes that showed up in both the CD4 and CD8 compartments.

TCRdb processed the 5' RACE reads anew with MiXCR; each CDR3 protein has one entry. The sample records under 700,000 distinct CDR3 sequences, about 17% being singletons. Per germline, CDR1 MDHEN and CDR2 SYDVKM. Losses at the gene ends were 6 bases for V and 4 bases for J; bases not matched to a gene: 8. This CDR3 region has 15 residues. The chain uses TRBV28 and TRBJ1-3, with 8 bases aligning to TRBD1. This TCR was sampled from a man aged 18-30 years who received the YFV17D yellow fever vaccine. The input for sequencing was PBMCs, taken more than 4 days after the first yellow fever vaccination. The CDR3 sequence: CASSAGGAEGNTIYF. CDR3 nucleotide sequence: TGTGCCAGCAGCGCAGGGGGCGCAGAAGGAAACACCATATATTTT.